A single sample is the source of the 2 T cell receptor beta chains below, sequenced in a study of T cells after yellow fever vaccination. MiXCR, run by TCRdb on the 5' RACE reads, gives a single entry per CDR3 protein. The table lists a few hundred thousand distinct CDR3 sequences, around 4.3% of them singletons. Material: PBMCs, obtained 15 days after the yellow fever booster vaccination. These receptors came from a man aged 18 to 35 who received the YFV17D yellow fever vaccine.

This clonotype was seen at least ten times. The V gene is TRBV15, the J gene TRBJ1-4; D unclear. The CDR3 runs to 12 residues. CDR1 is LNHNV, CDR2 YYDKDF, per germline (reference sequence). V was shortened by 5 bases and J by 8 bases, with 9 bases between the two germline ends. CDR3 bases: TGTGCCACCAGCCTACGGTTGGAAAAACTGTTTTTT. It is translated as CATSLRLEKLFF.

The chain combines TRBV7-3 with TRBJ2-1; 12 bases agree with TRBD1. Germline V gives CDR1 SGHTA, CDR2 FQGTGA. The V segment lost 5 bases and the J segment 5 bases; nucleotides outside the gene matches: 7. The CDR3 spans 16 residues. As DNA, the CDR3 is TGTGCCAGCAGCATCGGGACAGGGGGCTTTGACAATGAGCAGTTCTTC. Its protein product is CASSIGTGGFDNEQFF.